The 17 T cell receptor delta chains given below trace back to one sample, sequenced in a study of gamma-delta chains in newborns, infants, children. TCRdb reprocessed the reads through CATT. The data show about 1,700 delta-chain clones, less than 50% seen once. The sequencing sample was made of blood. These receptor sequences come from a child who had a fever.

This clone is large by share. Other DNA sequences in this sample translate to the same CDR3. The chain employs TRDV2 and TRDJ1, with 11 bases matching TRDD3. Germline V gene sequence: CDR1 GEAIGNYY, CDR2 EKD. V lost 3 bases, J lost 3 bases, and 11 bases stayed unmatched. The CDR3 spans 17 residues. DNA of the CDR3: TGTGCCTGTGACGCCATTACTGGGGGATATAGGTCCGATAAACTCATCTTT. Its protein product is CACDAITGGYRSDKLIF.

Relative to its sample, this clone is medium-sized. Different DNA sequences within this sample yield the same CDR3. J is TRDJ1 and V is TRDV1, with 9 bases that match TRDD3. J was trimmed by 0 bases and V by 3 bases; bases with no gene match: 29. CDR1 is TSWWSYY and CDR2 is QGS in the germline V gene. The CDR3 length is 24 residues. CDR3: CALGESLPLPGYWGTYSYTDKLIF. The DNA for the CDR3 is TGTGCTCTTGGGGAGTCCCTCCCTCTTCCGGGCTACTGGGGGACTTACTCTTACACCGATAAACTCATCTTT.

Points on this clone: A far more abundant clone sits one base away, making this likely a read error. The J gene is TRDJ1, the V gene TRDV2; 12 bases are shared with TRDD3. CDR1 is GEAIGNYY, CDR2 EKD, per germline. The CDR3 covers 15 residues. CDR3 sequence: CACDNLLGDTDKPIF. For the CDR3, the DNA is TGTGCCTGTGACAACTTACTGGGGGATACCGATAAACCCATCTTT.

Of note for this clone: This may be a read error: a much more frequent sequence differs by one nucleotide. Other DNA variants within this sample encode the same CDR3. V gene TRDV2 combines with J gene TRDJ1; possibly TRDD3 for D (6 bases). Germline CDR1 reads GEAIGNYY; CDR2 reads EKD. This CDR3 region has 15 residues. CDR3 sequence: CACDTLGKRPDKLIF. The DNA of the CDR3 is TGTGCCTGTGACACCCTGGGGAAACGACCCGATAAACTCATCTTC.

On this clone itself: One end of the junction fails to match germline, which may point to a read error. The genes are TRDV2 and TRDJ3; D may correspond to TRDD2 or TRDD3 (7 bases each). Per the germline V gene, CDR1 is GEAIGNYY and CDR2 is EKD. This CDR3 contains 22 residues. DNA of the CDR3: TGTGCCTGTGACACCGTTCCTACGGTTACTGGGGTAAGCTCCCGGGACACCCGACAGATGTTTTTC. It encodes CACDTVPTVTGVSSRDTRQMFF.

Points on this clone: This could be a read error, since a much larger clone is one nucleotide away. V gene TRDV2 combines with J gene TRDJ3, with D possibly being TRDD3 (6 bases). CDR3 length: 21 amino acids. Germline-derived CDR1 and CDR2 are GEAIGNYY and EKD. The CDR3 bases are TGTGCCTGTGACCCGGTAATTTACTCGGGGGGGAGCTCCTGGGGCACCCGACAGATGTTTTTC. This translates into CACDPVIYSGGSSWGTRQMFF.

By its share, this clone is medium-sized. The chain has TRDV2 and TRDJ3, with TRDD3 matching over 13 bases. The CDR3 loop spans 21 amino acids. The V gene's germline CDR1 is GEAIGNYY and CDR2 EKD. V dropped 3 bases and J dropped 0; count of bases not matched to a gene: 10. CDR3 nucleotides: TGTGCCTGTGACCGTACTGGGGGATACGCTCCAAGCTCCTGGGACACCCGACAGATGTTTTTC. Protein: CACDRTGGYAPSSWDTRQMFF.

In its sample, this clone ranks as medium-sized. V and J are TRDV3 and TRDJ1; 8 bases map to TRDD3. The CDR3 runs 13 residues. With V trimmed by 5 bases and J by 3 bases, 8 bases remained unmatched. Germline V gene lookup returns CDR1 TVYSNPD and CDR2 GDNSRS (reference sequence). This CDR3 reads CAPGGYSADKLIF. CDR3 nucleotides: TGTGCCCCCGGGGGATATAGTGCCGATAAACTCATCTTT.

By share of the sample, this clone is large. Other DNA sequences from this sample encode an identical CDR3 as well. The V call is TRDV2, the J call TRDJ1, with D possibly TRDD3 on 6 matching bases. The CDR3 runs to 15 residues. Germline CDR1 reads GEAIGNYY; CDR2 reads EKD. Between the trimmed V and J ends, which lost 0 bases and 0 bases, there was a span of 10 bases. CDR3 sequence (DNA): TGTGCCTGTGACACCGTGGGGATCCACACCGATAAACTCATCTTT. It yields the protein CACDTVGIHTDKLIF.

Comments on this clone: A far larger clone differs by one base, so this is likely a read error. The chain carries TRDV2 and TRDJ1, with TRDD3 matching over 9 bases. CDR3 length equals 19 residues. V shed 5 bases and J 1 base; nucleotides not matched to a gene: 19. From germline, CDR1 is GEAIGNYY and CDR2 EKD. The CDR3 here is CACGTLGGVLGDATDKLIF. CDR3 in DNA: TGTGCCTGTGGCACTTTGGGCGGCGTACTGGGGGACGCCACCGATAAACTCATCTTT.

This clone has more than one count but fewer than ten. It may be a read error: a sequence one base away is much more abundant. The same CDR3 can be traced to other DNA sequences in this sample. The CDR3 reads CACDGLLGDRYTDKLIF. The CDR3 DNA follows: TGTGCCTGTGACGGACTGCTGGGGGACAGGTACACCGATAAACTCATCTTT. This chain uses TRDV2 with TRDJ1, with TRDD3 matching 8 bases. The CDR3 totals 17 residues. Germline V gene lookup returns CDR1 GEAIGNYY and CDR2 EKD. Trimming took 3 bases from V and 0 from J; bases not matched to a gene: 11.

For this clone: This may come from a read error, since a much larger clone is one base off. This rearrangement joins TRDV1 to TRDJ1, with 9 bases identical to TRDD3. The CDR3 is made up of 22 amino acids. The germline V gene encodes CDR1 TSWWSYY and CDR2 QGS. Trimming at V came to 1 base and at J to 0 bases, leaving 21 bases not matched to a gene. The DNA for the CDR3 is TGTGCTCTTGGGGAACATTATTCCTCCCCTCTATACTGGGGGACATACACCGATAAACTCATCTTT. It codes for CALGEHYSSPLYWGTYTDKLIF.

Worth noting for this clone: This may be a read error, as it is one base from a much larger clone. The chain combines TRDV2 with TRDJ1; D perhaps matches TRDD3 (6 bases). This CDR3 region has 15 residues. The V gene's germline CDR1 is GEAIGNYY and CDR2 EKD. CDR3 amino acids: CAYDTLGTVPGGLIF. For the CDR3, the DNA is TGTGCCTATGACACGCTGGGGACTGTTCCCGGGGGACTCATCTTT.

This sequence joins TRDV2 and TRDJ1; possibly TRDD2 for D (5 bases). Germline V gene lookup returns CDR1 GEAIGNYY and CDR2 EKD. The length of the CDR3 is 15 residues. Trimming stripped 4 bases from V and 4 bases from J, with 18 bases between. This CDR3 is CACDLVTYRGDKLIF. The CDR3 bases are TGTGCCTGTGATCTGGTGACCTACAGGGGCGATAAACTCATCTTT.

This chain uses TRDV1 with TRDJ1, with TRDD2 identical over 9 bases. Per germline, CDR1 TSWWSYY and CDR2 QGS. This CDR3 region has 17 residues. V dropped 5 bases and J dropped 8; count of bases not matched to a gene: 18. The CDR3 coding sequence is TGTGCTCTTGGGCCTCCCTTCCTACGGACTGGGGTGGGGAAACTCATCTTT. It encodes CALGPPFLRTGVGKLIF.

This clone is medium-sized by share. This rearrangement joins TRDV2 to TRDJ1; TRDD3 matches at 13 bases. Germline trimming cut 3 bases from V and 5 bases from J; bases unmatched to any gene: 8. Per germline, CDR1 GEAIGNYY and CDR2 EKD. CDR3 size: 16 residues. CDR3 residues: CACDAITGGYEDKLIF. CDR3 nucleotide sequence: TGTGCCTGTGACGCAATTACTGGGGGATACGAGGATAAACTCATCTTT.

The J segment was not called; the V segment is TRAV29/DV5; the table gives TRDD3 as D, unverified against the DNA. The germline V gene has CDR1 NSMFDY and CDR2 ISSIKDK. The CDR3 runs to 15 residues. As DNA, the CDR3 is TGTGCCAGCAACTTCCCCCCAGGGTTAATATATGGCTACACCTTC. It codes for CASNFPPGLIYGYTF.